This is a list of T cell receptor beta chains from one sample in a study of glioma-infiltrating T cells after dendritic cell vaccination. Here immunoSEQ multiplex PCR was the method, and the copy in TCRdb shows in-frame clones only, minus some. In the table there are more than 95,000 clones, roughly 76% of which are singletons. Here the sequenced sample was blood, taken before dendritic cell vaccination. Receptors originate from a human donor with glioblastoma. Both conserved end residues are part of each CDR3. Clone size appears in some rows only: once, few, many, or a class for an expanded clone.

size: NA
J: TRBJ1-1
V: TRBV5-1
CDR3: CASSLGATTSGTEAFF

size: NA
J: TRBJ1-2
V: TRBV7-9
CDR3: CASSLGGRDYGYTF

size: NA
J: TRBJ2-5
V: TRBV30
CDR3: CAWDRRGGETQYF

size: NA
J: TRBJ1-2
V: TRBV4-1
CDR3: CASSPLGQRSGGYTF

size: NA
J: TRBJ2-1
V: TRBV7-8
CDR3: CASGRTSGGLSYNEQFF

size: NA
J: TRBJ1-1
V: TRBV7-2
CDR3: CASSLDPGLNTEAFF

size: NA
J: TRBJ1-1
V: TRBV5-1
CDR3: CASSYGQGKAFF

size: NA
J: TRBJ1-5
V: TRBV5-5
CDR3: CASSSQGWTGNQPQHF

size: NA
J: TRBJ1-2
V: TRBV2
CDR3: CATITAGLHYGYTF

size: NA
J: TRBJ1-1
V: TRBV19
CDR3: CASSSRGTENTEAFF

size: NA
J: TRBJ2-1
V: TRBV27
CDR3: CASSLREQFF

size: NA
J: TRBJ2-5
V: TRBV10-2
CDR3: CASSDSREETQYF

size: NA
J: TRBJ2-7
V: TRBV27
CDR3: CASSLRSRTYEQYF

size: once
J: TRBJ2-3
V: TRBV9
CDR3: CASSPLGGGTDTQYF

size: few
J: TRBJ1-4
V: TRBV11-3
CDR3: CASSSGTGGNEKLFF

size: NA
J: TRBJ2-7
V: TRBV6-5
CDR3: CASTTLAGAFHEQYF

size: once
J: TRBJ1-6
V: TRBV5-1
CDR3: CASSLDSKNSPLHF

size: once
J: TRBJ2-3
V: TRBV21-1
CDR3: CARQTSGRNTDTQYF

size: NA
J: TRBJ2-7
V: TRBV20-1
CDR3: CSADRGYF

size: NA
J: TRBJ2-5
V: TRBV4-1
CDR3: CASSLPERGVRETQYF

size: NA
J: TRBJ1-2
V: TRBV6-5
CDR3: CASSYGGHSGYTF

size: few
J: TRBJ1-3
V: TRBV30
CDR3: CAWSVPSGTGGGNTIYF

size: once
J: TRBJ2-7
V: TRBV6-5
CDR3: CASSYRGTEYEQYF